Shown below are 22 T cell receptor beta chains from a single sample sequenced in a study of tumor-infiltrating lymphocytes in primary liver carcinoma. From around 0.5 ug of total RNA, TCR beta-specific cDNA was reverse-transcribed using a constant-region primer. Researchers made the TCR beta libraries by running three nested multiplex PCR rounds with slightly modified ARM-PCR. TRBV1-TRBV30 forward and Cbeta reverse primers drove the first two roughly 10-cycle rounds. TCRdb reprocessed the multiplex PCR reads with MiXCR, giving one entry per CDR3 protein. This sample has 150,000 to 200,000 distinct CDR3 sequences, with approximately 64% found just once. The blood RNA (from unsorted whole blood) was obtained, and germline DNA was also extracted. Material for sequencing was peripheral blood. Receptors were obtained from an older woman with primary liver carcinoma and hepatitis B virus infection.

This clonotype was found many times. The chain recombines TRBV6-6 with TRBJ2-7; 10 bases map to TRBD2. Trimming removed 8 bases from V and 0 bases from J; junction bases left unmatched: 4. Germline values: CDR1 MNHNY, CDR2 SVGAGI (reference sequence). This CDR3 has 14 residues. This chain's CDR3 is CASGGLASSYEQYF. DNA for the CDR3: TGTGCCAGCGGGGGACTAGCGAGCTCCTACGAGCAGTACTTC.

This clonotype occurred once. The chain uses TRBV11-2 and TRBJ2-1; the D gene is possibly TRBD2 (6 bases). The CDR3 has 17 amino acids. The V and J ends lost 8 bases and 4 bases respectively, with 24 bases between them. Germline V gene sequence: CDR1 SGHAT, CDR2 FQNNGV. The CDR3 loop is CASGPLLLAGTYNEQFF. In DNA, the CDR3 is TGTGCCAGCGGTCCCCTCCTCCTGGCGGGAACTTACAATGAGCAGTTCTTC.

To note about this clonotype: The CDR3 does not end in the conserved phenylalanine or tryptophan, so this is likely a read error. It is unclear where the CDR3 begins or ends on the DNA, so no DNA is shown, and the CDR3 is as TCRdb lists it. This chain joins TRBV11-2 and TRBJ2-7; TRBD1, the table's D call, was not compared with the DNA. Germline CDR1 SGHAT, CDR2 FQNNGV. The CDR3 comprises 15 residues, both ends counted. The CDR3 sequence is CASSLDPAQTTDRYL.

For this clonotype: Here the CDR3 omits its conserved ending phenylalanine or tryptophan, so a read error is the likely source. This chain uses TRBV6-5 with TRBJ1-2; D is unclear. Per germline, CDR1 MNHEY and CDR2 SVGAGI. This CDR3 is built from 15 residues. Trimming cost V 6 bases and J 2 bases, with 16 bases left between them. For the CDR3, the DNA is TGTGCCAGCAGCGACTCCTCCCAGGCCAACTATGGCTACACCTCC. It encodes CASSDSSQANYGYTS.

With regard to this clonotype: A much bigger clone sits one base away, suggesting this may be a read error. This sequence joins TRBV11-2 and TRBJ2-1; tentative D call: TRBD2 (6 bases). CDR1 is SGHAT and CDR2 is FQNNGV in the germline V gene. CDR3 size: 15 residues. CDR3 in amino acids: CASNLEGGGNNEQFF. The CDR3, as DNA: TGTGCCAGCAACTTAGAGGGTGGGGGGAACAATGAGCAGTTCTTC.

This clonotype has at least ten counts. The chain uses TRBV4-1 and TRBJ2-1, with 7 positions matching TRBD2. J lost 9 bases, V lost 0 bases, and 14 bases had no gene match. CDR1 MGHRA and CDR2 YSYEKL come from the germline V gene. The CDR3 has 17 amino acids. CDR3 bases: TGCGCCAGCAGCCAAGACGGAATAGGCGGGAGTAGTGTTGAGCAGTTCTTC. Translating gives CASSQDGIGGSSVEQFF.

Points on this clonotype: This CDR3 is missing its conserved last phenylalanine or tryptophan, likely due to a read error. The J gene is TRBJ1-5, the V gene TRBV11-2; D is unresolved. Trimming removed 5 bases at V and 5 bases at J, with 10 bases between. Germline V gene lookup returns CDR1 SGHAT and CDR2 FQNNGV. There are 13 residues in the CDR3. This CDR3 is CASSIMYDQPQHS. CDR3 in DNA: TGTGCCAGCAGCATCATGTATGATCAGCCCCAGCATTCT.

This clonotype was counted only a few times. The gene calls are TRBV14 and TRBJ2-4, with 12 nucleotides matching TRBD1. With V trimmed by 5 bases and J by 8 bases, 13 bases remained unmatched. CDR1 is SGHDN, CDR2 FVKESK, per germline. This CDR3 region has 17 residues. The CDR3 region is CASSAHPGQGAPDIQYF. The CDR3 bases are TGTGCCAGCAGCGCTCATCCGGGACAGGGGGCGCCGGACATTCAGTACTTC.

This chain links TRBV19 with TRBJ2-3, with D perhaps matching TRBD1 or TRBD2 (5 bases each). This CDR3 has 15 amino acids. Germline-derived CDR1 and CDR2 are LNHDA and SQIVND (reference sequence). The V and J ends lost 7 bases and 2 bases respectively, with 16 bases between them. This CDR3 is CASTTLWGNTDTQYF. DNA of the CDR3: TGTGCCAGTACTACTCTTTGGGGGAACACAGATACGCAGTATTTT. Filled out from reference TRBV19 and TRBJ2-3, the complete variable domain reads DGGITQSPKYLFRKEGQNVTLSCEQNLNHDAMYWYRQDPGQGLRLIYYSQIVNDFQKGDIAEGYSVSREKKESFPLTVTSAQKNPTAFYLCASTTLWGNTDTQYFGPGTRLTVL.

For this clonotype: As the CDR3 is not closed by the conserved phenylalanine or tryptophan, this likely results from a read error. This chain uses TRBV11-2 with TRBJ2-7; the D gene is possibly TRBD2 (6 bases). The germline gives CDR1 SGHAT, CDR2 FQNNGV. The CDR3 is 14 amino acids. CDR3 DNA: TGTGCCAGCACCTTAGAAACGGGACTTGGAGAGCAGTACCTC. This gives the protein CASTLETGLGEQYL.

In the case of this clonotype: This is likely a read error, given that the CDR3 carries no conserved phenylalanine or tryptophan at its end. In nucleotides, the CDR3 is TGTGCCAGCAGCTTAGAGGGCAGTGACTATGGCTACACCTTA. Translating it yields CASSLEGSDYGYTL. This chain links TRBV7-9 with TRBJ1-2, with D unclear. The CDR3 extends over 14 amino acids. The V end was cut by 1 base, the J end by 3 bases, with 9 bases between. Germline loops: CDR1 SEHNR, CDR2 FQNEAQ (reference sequence).

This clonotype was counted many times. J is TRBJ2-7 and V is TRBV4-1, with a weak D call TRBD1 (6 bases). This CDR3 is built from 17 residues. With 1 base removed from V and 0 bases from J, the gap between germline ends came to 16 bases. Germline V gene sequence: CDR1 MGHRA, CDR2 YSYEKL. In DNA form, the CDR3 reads TGCGCCAGCAGCCAAGGGAGGACAGTAACTCACTCCTACGAGCAGTACTTC. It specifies CASSQGRTVTHSYEQYF.

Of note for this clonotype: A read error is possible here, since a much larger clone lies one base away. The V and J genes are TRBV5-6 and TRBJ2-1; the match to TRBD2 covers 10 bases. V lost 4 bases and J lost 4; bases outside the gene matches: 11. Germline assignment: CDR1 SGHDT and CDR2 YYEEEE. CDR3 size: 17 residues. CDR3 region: CASSPLTPGLAYNEQFF. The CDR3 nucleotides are TGTGCCAGCAGCCCCCTCACACCGGGACTAGCGTACAATGAGCAGTTCTTC. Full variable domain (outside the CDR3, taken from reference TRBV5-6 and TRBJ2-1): DAGVTQSPTHLIKTRGQQVTLRCSPKSGHDTVSWYQQALGQGPQFIFQYYEEEERQRGNFPDRFSGHQFPNYSSELNVNALLLGDSALYLCASSPLTPGLAYNEQFFGPGTRLTVL.

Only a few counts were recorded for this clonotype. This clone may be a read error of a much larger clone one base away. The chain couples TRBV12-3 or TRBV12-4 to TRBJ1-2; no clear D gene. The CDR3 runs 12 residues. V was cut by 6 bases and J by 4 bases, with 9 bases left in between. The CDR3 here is CASSPIPYGYTF. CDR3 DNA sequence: TGTGCCAGCAGCCCTATTCCCTATGGCTACACCTTC.

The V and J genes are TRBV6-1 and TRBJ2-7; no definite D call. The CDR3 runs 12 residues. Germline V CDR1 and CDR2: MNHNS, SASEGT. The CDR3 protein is CVNSQQEYEQYF. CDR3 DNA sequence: TGTGTCAACAGTCAGCAGGAGTACGAGCAGTACTTC.

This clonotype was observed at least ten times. The CDR3: CASSNRAPNTEAFF. The CDR3, as DNA: TGTGCCAGCAGTAACCGGGCTCCGAACACTGAAGCTTTCTTT. The chain recombines TRBV6-5 with TRBJ1-1; D unclear. The length of the CDR3 is 14 residues. Per the germline V gene, CDR1 is MNHEY and CDR2 is SVGAGI. Trimming shortened V by 5 bases and J by 1 base, and 11 bases separated the two germline ends.

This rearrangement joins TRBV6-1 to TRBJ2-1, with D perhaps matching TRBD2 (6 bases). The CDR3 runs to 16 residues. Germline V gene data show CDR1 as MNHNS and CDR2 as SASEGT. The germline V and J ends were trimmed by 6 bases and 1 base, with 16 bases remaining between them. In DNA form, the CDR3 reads TGTGCCAGCAGGGGAGCGGAGGGTGGGTCCTACAATGAGCAGTTCTTC. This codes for CASRGAEGGSYNEQFF.

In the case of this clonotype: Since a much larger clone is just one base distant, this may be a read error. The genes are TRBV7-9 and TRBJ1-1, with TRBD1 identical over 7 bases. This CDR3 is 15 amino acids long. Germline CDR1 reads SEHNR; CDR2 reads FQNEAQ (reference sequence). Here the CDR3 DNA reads TGTGCCAGCAGCCCAGGGGGGACAGCGAACACTGGAGCTTTCTTT. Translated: CASSPGGTANTGAFF.

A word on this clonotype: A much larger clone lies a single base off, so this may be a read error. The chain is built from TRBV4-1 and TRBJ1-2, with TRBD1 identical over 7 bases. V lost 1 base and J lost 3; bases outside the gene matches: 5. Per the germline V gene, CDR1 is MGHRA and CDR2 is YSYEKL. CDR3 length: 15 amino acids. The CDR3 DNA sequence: TGCGCCAGCAGCCAAGTCGTGACAGGGTACTATGGCTACACCTTC. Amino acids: CASSQVVTGYYGYTF.

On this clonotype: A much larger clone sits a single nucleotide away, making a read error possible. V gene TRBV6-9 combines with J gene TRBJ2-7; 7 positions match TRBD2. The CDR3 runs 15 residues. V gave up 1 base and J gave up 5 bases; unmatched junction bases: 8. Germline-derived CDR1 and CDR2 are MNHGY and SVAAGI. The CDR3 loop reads CASSYFREDPHEQYF. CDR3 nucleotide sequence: TGTGCCAGCAGTTATTTCCGGGAGGACCCCCACGAGCAGTACTTC.

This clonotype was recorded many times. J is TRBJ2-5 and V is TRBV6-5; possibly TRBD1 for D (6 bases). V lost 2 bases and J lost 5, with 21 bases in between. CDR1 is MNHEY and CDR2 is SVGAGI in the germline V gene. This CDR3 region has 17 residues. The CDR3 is CASSYRSYIGQGETQYF. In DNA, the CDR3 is TGTGCCAGCAGTTACAGGTCATACATCGGCCAGGGGGAGACCCAGTACTTC.

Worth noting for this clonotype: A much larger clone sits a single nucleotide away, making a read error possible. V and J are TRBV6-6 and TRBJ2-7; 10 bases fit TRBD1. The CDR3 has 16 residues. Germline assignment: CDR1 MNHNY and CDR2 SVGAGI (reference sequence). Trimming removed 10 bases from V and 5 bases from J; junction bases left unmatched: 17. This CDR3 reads CANSLTTGTGAHEQYF. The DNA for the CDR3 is TGTGCCAACAGCCTCACTACCGGGACAGGGGCCCACGAGCAGTACTTC.